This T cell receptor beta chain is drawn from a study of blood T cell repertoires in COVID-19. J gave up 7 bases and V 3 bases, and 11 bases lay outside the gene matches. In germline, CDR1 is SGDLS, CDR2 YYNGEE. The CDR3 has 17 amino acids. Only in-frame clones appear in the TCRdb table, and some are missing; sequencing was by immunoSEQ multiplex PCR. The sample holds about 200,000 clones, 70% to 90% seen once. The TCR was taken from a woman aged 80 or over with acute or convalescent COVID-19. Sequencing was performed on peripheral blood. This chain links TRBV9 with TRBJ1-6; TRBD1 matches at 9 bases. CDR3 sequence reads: CASSAPRDREVNSPLHF. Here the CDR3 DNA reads TGTGCCAGCAGCGCCCCCCGGGACAGGGAGGTAAATTCACCCCTCCACTTT. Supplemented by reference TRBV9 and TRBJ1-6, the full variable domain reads DSGVTQTPKHLITATGQRVTLRCSPRSGDLSVYWYQQSLDQGLQFLIQYYNGEERAKGNILERFSAQQFPDLHSELNLSSLELGDSALYFCASSAPRDREVNSPLHFGNGTRLTVT.